Detailed here is one TCR beta chain. Its antigen is not yet known. Per-base quality was not reported, and no clone a single base away is much larger than it. This sample is drawn from a study of cytomegalovirus exposure and HLA in healthy donors (dated by TCRdb to the late 2010s). A note on the overall study: A later analysis indicated that the 90 to 150 validation repertoires were generated on the platform also employed for the 670 or so repertoires of the first cohort. The aim of the study was to test whether cataloging public T cell receptors could identify signatures of past pathogen exposure. In addition to the first cohort of 650 to 800 subjects, a separate validation cohort of approximately 130 different subjects was used. To predict cytomegalovirus infection status, the study brought together high-throughput TCR immunosequencing, statistical association of individual TCRs with disease status, and machine learning. The full study reports these points: It was suggested by the authors that the approach could potentially be generalized to other disease states and immunological phenotypes. While some public TCRs were present in many individuals, most TCR sequences turned up only very rarely across donors. A later analysis lacked HLA typing for the validation cohort, so it scored co-occurrence in that cohort across all 120 repertoires. Subsequent analysis determined that TCRs grouped into clusters in the first cohort also showed a tendency toward co-occurrence across the 120 or so validation repertoires, and 94% of cluster scores exceeded 0. A few of the identified cytomegalovirus-associated TCR beta chains were confirmed in vitro to be specific for cytomegalovirus antigens. A total of fewer than 200 TCR beta chains were listed by the study as associated with cytomegalovirus. The classifier was reported to diagnose cytomegalovirus status with high specificity and sensitivity in both the original and validation cohorts.

Ends trimmed: V by 5 bases, J by 4 bases; bases unmatched to a gene: 8. The CDR3 goes from the cysteine to the phenylalanine over 15 residues. Of the read, only the CDR3 DNA is kept; its 45 bases are in frame from base 1. From a lookup of the germline V gene (reference sequence), CDR1 and CDR2 are MNHEY and SMNVEV. Libraries were made using the immunoSEQ multiplex PCR assay. The authors processed their data as follows. To diagnose cytomegalovirus status from the catalog of TCR beta chain sequences, a statistical classification framework was built. What TCRdb holds here is the immuneACCESS table cut down to in-frame rearrangements. Part of the clones is not present; checked against another copy, under half of the missing clones reflect an unresolved V gene, and the others are unexplained. The D gene and trimming were derived from the DNA, and the V and J assignments and clone size from that table. Here the sample has fewer than 120,000 clones; approximately 90% occur a single time. The ten largest clones represent 1.5% to 2% of the sample.

The donors belonged to the validation cohort of approximately 130 subjects, which was separate from the roughly 700-subject first cohort. Material for sequencing was PBMCs. The TCR was taken from a woman aged 18-29 years in good health and CMV-seronegative. The chain links TRBV27 with TRBJ2-1, and TRBD1 matches 7 of the central bases. The CDR3 protein sequence reads: CASSDGTVLYNEQFF. The nucleotide sequence reads TGTGCCAGCAGTGACGGGACAGTACTATACAATGAGCAGTTCTTC.